This T cell receptor (beta chain) was profiled in a study of blood T cell repertoires in COVID-19. Background on the study: The analysed material was cDNA or gDNA that came from T cells, B-cell-depleted T cells, or PBMCs.

The method was immunoSEQ multiplex PCR; TCRdb's version includes in-frame clones alone and lacks a portion of them. Of 190,000 or so clones listed, around 90% are singletons. Germline V gene sequence: CDR1 SGHTA, CDR2 FQGNSA. V was cut by 3 bases and J by 6 bases, with 12 bases left in between. The CDR3 consists of 14 residues. The chain carries TRBV7-2 and TRBJ1-5; D is perhaps TRBD1 (6 bases). Sequenced: peripheral blood. The receptor was derived from a man aged 50 to 60 with acute or convalescent COVID-19. This CDR3 is CASSLGGRGQPQHF. The CDR3 DNA sequence: TGTGCCAGCAGCTTGGGGGGGCGCGGTCAGCCCCAGCATTTT.